The 14 T cell receptor beta chains presented below share a single source sample, sequenced in a study of T cell clonotyping in hematopoietic cell transplantation. Profiling relied on immunoSEQ multiplex PCR, and the TCRdb table lists in-frame clones only, not all of them. The table shows 70,000 or so clones, with around 94% occurring only once. Material for sequencing was peripheral blood mononuclear cells. All receptors come from a man in his forties or fifties in good health. Some clones in this sample may be carry-over from other donors' samples.

The chain links TRBV28 to TRBJ2-2; the D gene is possibly TRBD2 (6 bases). CDR3 length: 16 amino acids. V lost 7 bases, J lost 0 bases, and 15 bases lay in between. Germline CDR1 is MDHEN and CDR2 is SYDVKM. CDR3 DNA: TGTGCCAGCACCCCTATGGGGGGAGCGAACACCGGGGAGCTGTTTTTT. Translation gives CASTPMGGANTGELFF.

The V and J genes are TRBV5-6 and TRBJ1-4, with a possible D match to TRBD1 (6 bases). Germline V gene lookup returns CDR1 SGHDT and CDR2 YYEEEE. CDR3 length: 14 residues. Trimming cost V 3 bases and J 4 bases, with 10 bases left between them. Here the CDR3 DNA reads TGTGCCAGCAGCTCGACAGGACTTAATGAAAAACTGTTTTTT. This encodes CASSSTGLNEKLFF.

The chain has TRBV19 and TRBJ2-7; 8 bases agree with TRBD1. This CDR3 comprises 16 residues. The junction had 14 bases not matched to a gene; V was cut back by 10 bases and J by 0 bases. Germline loops: CDR1 LNHDA, CDR2 SQIVND (reference sequence). Here the CDR3 reads CATVGTGTGRSYEQYF. The CDR3 coding sequence is TGTGCCACCGTCGGGACCGGGACAGGTCGCTCCTACGAGCAGTACTTC.

V is TRBV5-1 and J is TRBJ2-5, with D perhaps matching TRBD2 (5 bases). Trimming pared 6 bases from V and 5 bases from J, leaving 14 bases between. CDR1 SGHRS and CDR2 YFSETQ come from the germline V gene. The CDR3 runs to 13 residues. The CDR3 is CASTPGERETQYF. The CDR3 DNA is TGCGCCAGCACCCCCGGGGAGCGGGAGACCCAGTACTTC.

This clone was recorded once. The rearrangement links TRBV29-1 to TRBJ2-2; D remains unclear. The CDR3 consists of 13 residues. CDR1 is SQVTM and CDR2 is ANQGSEA in the germline V gene. The V gene lost 3 bases and the J gene lost 3 bases, with 8 bases spanning the gap. CDR3 residues: CSVDKGDTGELFF. DNA of the CDR3: TGCAGCGTTGACAAGGGTGACACCGGGGAGCTGTTTTTT.

The chain uses TRBV7-6 and TRBJ2-5; no firm D call. The CDR3 is 14 amino acids. V lost 2 bases and J 5 bases, leaving 12 bases between the germline ends. The germline V gene encodes CDR1 SGHVS and CDR2 FNYEAQ. The CDR3 DNA is TGTGCCAGCAGCTTACTTCAAAACGAGGAGACCCAGTACTTC. Residues: CASSLLQNEETQYF.

The chain has TRBV27 and TRBJ2-2, with no clear D. This CDR3 comprises 16 residues. The V gene's germline CDR1 is MNHEY and CDR2 SMNVEV (reference sequence). V lost 5 bases, J lost 0 bases, and 13 bases lay in between. This CDR3 reads CASSILHKPNTGELFF. CDR3 coding DNA: TGTGCCAGCAGTATCCTACACAAACCGAACACCGGGGAGCTGTTTTTT.

The V gene is TRBV30, the J gene TRBJ2-7; 9 bases fit TRBD1. The CDR3 is 16 residues long. V trimming: 5 bases; J trimming: 6 bases; junction bases outside the gene matches: 17. Germline loops: CDR1 GTSNPN, CDR2 SVGIG (reference sequence). For the CDR3, the DNA is TGTGCCTGGGGCCATCATACCGGGACAGGGTTGGGCGAGCAGTACTTC. Amino acid sequence: CAWGHHTGTGLGEQYF.

On this clone itself: Different DNA sequences within this sample yield the same CDR3. This chain uses TRBV5-1 with TRBJ2-5; D not certain. V was cut by 5 bases and J by 5 bases, with 7 bases left in between. Germline lookup yields CDR1 SGHRS and CDR2 YFSETQ. The CDR3 runs 11 residues. The CDR3 reads CASRTGETQYF. The CDR3 coding sequence is TGCGCCAGCAGGACGGGCGAGACCCAGTACTTC. The full variable domain, completed using reference TRBV5-1 and TRBJ2-5, is KAGVTQTPRYLIKTRGQQVTLSCSPISGHRSVSWYQQTPGQGLQFLFEYFSETQRNKGNFPGRFSGRQFSNSRSEMNVSTLELGDSALYLCASRTGETQYFGPGTRLLVL.

The CDR3 coding sequence is TGTGCCAGCAGTTACCAGGACGGACAGGGGCCCTACGAGCAGTACTTC. Protein: CASSYQDGQGPYEQYF. The V call is TRBV6-5, the J call TRBJ2-7, with 9 nucleotides matching TRBD1. This CDR3 has 16 residues. Trimming removed 2 bases from V and 2 bases from J; junction bases left unmatched: 7. Germline CDR1 is MNHEY and CDR2 is SVGAGI.

The chain employs TRBV6-5 and TRBJ2-7, with D tentatively TRBD1 (6 bases). Germline V gene data show CDR1 as MNHEY and CDR2 as SVGAGI. This CDR3 is 13 amino acids long. V was trimmed by 6 bases and J by 6 bases, leaving 15 bases between them. The CDR3 loop reads CASRAGTPPEQYF. The CDR3, as DNA: TGTGCCAGCAGGGCCGGGACACCCCCCGAGCAGTACTTC.

The gene calls are TRBV28 and TRBJ2-1; 9 nucleotides align to TRBD2. This CDR3 contains 18 residues. V dropped 2 bases and J dropped 0; count of bases not matched to a gene: 8. CDR1 is MDHEN and CDR2 is SYDVKM in the germline V gene. The CDR3 nucleotides are TGTGCCAGCAGTTTAGGGGCTAGCGGGAAGAGCTCCTACAATGAGCAGTTCTTC. Protein: CASSLGASGKSSYNEQFF.

The chain carries TRBV30 and TRBJ2-7; 10 nucleotides line up with TRBD2. From germline, CDR1 is GTSNPN and CDR2 SVGIG (reference sequence). The ends lost 1 base at V and 7 bases at J; junction bases unmatched: 7. The CDR3 spans 14 residues. The CDR3 bases are TGTGCCTGGAGTGAGACTAGCGGGCGCAGGGAGCAGTACTTC. Its protein is CAWSETSGRREQYF.

This chain connects TRBV29-1 to TRBJ2-5, with D uncertain. The germline V gene encodes CDR1 SQVTM and CDR2 ANQGSEA. Trimming shortened V by 4 bases and J by 4 bases, and 4 bases separated the two germline ends. CDR3 size: 10 residues. CDR3: CSVVGETQYF. The CDR3 coding sequence is TGCAGCGTTGTCGGAGAGACCCAGTACTTC.